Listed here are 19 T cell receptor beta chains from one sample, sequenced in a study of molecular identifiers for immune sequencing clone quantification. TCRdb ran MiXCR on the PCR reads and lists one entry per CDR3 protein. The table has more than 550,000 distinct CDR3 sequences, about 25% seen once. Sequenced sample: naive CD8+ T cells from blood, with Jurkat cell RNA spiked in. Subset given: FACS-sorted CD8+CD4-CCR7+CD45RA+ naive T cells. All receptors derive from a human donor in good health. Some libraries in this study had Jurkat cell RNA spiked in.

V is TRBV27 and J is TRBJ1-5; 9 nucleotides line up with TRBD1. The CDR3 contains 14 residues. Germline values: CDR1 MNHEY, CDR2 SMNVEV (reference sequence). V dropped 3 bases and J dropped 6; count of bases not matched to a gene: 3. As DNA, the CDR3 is TGTGCCAGCAGTTTTACAGGGGGCCGTCAGCCCCAGCATTTT. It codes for CASSFTGGRQPQHF.

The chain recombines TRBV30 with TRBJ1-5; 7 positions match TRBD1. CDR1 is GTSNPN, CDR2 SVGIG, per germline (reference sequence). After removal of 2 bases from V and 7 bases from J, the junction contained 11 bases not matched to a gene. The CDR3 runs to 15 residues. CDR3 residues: CAWSQSRTGRQPQHF. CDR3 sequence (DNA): TGTGCCTGGAGTCAGTCCCGGACAGGTAGGCAGCCCCAGCATTTT. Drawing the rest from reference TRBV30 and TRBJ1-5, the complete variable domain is SQTIHQWPATLVQPVGSPLSLECTVEGTSNPNLYWYRQAAGRGLQLLFYSVGIGQISSEVPQNLSASRPQDRQFILSSKKLLLSDSGFYLCAWSQSRTGRQPQHFGDGTRLSIL.

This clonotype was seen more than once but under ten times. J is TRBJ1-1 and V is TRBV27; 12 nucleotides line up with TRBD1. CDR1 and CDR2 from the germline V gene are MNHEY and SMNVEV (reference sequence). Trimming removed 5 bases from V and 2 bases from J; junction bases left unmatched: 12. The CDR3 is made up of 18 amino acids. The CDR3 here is CASSPRDRGPSTNTEAFF. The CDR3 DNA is TGTGCCAGCAGTCCCCGGGACAGGGGGCCGTCCACCAACACTGAAGCTTTCTTT.

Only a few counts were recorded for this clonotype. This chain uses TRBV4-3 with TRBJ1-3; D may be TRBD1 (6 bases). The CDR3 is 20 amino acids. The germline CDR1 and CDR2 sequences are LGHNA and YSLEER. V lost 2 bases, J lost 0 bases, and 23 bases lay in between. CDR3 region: CASSQRVEGPDSHSGNTIYF. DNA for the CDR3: TGCGCCAGCAGCCAAAGGGTCGAGGGCCCGGACAGCCACTCTGGAAACACCATATATTTT.

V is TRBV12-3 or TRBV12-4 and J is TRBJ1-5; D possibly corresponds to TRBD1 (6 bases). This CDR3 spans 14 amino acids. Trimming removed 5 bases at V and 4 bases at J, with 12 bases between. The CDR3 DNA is TGTGCCAGCAGTCCGGACAGCTTAAATCAGCCCCAGCATTTT. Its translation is CASSPDSLNQPQHF.

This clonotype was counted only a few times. The CDR3 bases are TGTGCCAGTAGTTCTCTAGCGGGAGGGCCTCCAGAGACCCAGTACTTC. This gives the protein CASSSLAGGPPETQYF. The V call is TRBV19, the J call TRBJ2-5; TRBD2 matches 12 bases. The V gene's germline CDR1 is LNHDA and CDR2 SQIVND (reference sequence). Trimming cost V 5 bases and J 4 bases; bases outside gene matches: 8. The CDR3 consists of 16 residues.

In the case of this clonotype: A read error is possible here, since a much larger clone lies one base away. Written as DNA, the CDR3 is TGCGCCAGCAGCCAAGATAACAGGCGAGGAGGTGGAGGTGGAAACACCATATATTTT. This encodes CASSQDNRRGGGGGNTIYF. The V and J genes are TRBV4-3 and TRBJ1-3; a weak D match, TRBD1 (5 bases). V dropped 0 bases and J dropped 3 bases, with 21 bases sitting between them. This CDR3 contains 19 residues. Germline V gene data show CDR1 as LGHNA and CDR2 as YSLEER.

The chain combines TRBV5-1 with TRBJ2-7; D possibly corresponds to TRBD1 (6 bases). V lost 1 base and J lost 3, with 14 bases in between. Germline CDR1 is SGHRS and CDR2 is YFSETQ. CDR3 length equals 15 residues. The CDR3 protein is CASSLIEQGDYEQYF. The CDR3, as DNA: TGCGCCAGCAGCTTGATTGAACAGGGAGACTACGAGCAGTACTTC.

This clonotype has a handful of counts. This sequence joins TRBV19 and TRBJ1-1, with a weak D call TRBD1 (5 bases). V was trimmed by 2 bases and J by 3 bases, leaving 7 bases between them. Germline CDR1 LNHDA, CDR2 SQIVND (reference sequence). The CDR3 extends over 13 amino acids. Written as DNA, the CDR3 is TGTGCCAGTAGTATATGGGGGGACACTGAAGCTTTCTTT. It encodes CASSIWGDTEAFF.

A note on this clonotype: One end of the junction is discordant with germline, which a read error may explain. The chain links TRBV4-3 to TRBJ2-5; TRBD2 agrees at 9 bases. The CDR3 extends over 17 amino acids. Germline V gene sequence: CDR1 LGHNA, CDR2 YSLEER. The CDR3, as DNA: TGCGCCAGCAGCCAAGAGACGGCGGGAGGGTTGCAAGAGATCCAGTACTTC. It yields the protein CASSQETAGGLQEIQYF.

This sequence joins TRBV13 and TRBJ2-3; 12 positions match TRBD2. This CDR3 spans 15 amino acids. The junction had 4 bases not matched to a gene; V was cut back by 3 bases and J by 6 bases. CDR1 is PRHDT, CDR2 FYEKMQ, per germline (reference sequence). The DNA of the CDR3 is TGTGCCAGCAGCTTCCTAGCGGGGGGGCCGGATACGCAGTATTTT. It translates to CASSFLAGGPDTQYF.

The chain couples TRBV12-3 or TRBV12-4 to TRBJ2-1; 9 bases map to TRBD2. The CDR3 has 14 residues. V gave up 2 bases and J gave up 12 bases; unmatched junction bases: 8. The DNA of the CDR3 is TGTGCCAGCAGTTTAAGCGGGGGGTTGGTTGGGCAGTTCTTC. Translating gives CASSLSGGLVGQFF.

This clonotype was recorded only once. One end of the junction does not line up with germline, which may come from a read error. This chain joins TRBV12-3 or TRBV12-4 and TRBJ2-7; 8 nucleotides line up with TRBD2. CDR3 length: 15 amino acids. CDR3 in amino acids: CASSPPGLVSDEQSF. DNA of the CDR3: TGTGCCAGCAGTCCGCCGGGACTAGTGTCGGACGAGCAGTCCTTC.

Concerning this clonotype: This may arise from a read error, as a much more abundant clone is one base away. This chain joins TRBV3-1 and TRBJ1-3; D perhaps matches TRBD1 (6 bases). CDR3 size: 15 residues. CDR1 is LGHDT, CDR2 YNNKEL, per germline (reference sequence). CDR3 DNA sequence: TGTGCCGGCAGCCCACAGGGTAACTCTGGAAACACCATATATTTT. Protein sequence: CAGSPQGNSGNTIYF.

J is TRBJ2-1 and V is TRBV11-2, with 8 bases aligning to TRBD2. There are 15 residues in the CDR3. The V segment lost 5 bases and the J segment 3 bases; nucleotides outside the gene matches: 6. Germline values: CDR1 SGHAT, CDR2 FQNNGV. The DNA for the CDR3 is TGTGCCAGCAGCCAGCGGGAGAGGGGCTACAATGAGCAGTTCTTC. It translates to CASSQRERGYNEQFF. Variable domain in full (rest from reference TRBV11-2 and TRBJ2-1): EAGVAQSPRYKIIEKRQSVAFWCNPISGHATLYWYQQILGQGPKLLIQFQNNGVVDDSQLPKDRFSAERLKGVDSTLKIQPAKLEDSAVYLCASSQRERGYNEQFFGPGTRLTVL.

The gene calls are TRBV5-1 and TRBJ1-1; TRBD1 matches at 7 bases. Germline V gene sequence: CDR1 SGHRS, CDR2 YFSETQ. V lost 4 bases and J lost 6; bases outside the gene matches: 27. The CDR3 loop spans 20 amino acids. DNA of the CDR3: TGCGCCAGCAGCGAAATCCCACCCGCACCGGGACAGCCCCTAGTATCTGAAGCTTTCTTT. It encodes CASSEIPPAPGQPLVSEAFF.

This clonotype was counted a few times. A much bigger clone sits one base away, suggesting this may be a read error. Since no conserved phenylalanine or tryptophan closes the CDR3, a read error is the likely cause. The CDR3 bases are TGTGCCAGCAGAGAGGGGTCAGATACGCAGTATTAT. It encodes CASREGSDTQYY. The chain uses TRBV7-9 and TRBJ2-3; D is perhaps TRBD1 or TRBD2 (5 bases each). The CDR3 is 12 residues long. Germline CDR1 is SEHNR and CDR2 is FQNEAQ (reference sequence). Trimming stripped 6 bases from V and 4 bases from J, with 8 bases between.

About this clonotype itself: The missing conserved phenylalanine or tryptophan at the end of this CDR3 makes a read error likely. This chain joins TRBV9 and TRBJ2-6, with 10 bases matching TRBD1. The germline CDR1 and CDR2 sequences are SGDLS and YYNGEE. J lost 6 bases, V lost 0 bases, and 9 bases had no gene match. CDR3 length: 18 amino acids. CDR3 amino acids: CASSVADRGVLSANVLTS. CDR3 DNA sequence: TGTGCCAGCAGCGTAGCGGACAGGGGGGTCCTATCGGCCAACGTCCTGACTTCC.

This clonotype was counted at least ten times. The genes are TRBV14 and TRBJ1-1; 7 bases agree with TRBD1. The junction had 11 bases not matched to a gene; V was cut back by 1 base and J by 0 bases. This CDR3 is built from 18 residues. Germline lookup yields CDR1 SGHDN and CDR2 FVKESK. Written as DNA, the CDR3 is TGTGCCAGCAGCCAAGTTTCTCCGACAGGGTTAATGAACACTGAAGCTTTCTTT. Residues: CASSQVSPTGLMNTEAFF.